This passage covers 20 T cell receptor beta chains from one sample sequenced in a study of regulatory T cells in long-lasting Graves disease. Investigators prepared the TCR beta libraries by applying iRepertoire HTBI primers and Arm-PCR of CDR3 regions. TCRdb reprocessed the multiplex PCR reads via MiXCR and lists one record per CDR3 protein. The sample contains about 500,000 distinct CDR3 sequences, around 15% of which appear only once. Indicated time point: newly diagnosed GD, antithyroid drugs for less than 3 months. After RNA was extracted from PBMCs, the TCR library was made from it. The same data also went into a second study, on T cells in Graves' hyperthyroidism and ophthalmopathy.

This sample comprised peripheral blood mononuclear cells (PBMCs), obtained at new diagnosis, from a patient treated with antithyroid drugs. All receptors come from a man aged 35 to 55 with Graves disease.

This clonotype has just a few counts. V gene TRBV6-2 or TRBV6-3 combines with J gene TRBJ2-7; 12 nucleotides agree with TRBD2. The V and J ends lost 8 bases and 4 bases, in that order; junction bases with no gene match: 9. The V gene's germline CDR1 is MNHEY and CDR2 SVGEGT. This CDR3 is 15 amino acids long. CDR3 bases: TGTGCCAGCCTCCCTAGCGGGAGGGCCCTATACGAGCAGTACTTC. Translating it yields CASLPSGRALYEQYF.

This clonotype occurred once. The genes are TRBV5-1 and TRBJ2-1, with TRBD2 matching 13 bases. J lost 4 bases, V lost 3 bases, and 4 bases had no gene match. The CDR3 contains 16 residues. The germline V gene has CDR1 SGHRS and CDR2 YFSETQ. DNA of the CDR3: TGCGCCAGCAGCTATGGGACTAGCGGGATTTACAATGAGCAGTTCTTC. This sequence encodes CASSYGTSGIYNEQFF.

This clonotype was seen only a few times. The V and J genes are TRBV5-6 and TRBJ2-2; D unresolved. Germline assignment: CDR1 SGHDT and CDR2 YYEEEE. The ends were cut back, 5 bases at V and 8 bases at J, with 16 bases in the middle. This CDR3 spans 14 amino acids. CDR3 amino acids: CASSGDKRMGELFF. The CDR3 DNA is TGTGCCAGCAGTGGAGACAAAAGAATGGGGGAGCTGTTTTTT.

A word on this clonotype: Because it lacks the conserved phenylalanine or tryptophan at the end, this CDR3 is likely a read error. This chain joins TRBV27 and TRBJ1-5, with 8 bases lining up with TRBD1. The CDR3 has 14 amino acids. The ends lost 3 bases at V and 7 bases at J; junction bases unmatched: 5. The germline CDR1 and CDR2 sequences are MNHEY and SMNVEV (reference sequence). CDR3 sequence reads: CASSFSGTGQPQHL. The CDR3 nucleotides are TGTGCCAGCAGTTTCTCCGGGACAGGACAGCCCCAGCATCTT.

The rearrangement joins TRBV19 to TRBJ2-2; the match to TRBD2 covers 14 bases. The ends lost 3 bases at V and 6 bases at J; junction bases unmatched: 3. CDR1 is LNHDA and CDR2 is SQIVND in the germline V gene (reference sequence). The CDR3 has 16 residues. This CDR3 reads CASSMGLAGVPGELFF. Here the CDR3 DNA reads TGTGCCAGTAGTATGGGACTAGCGGGAGTGCCCGGGGAGCTGTTTTTT.

Many counts were recorded for this clonotype. The rearrangement joins TRBV20-1 to TRBJ2-3; the D gene could be TRBD1 or TRBD2 (5 bases each). CDR1 and CDR2 (germline): DFQATT, SNEGSKA (reference sequence). The CDR3 covers 14 residues. V was trimmed by 1 base and J by 6 bases, leaving 14 bases between them. CDR3 DNA: TGCAGTGCTAGAGGAGGGGCGGCGGGCGATACGCAGTATTTT. Protein sequence: CSARGGAAGDTQYF.

V usage is TRBV28 and J usage is TRBJ1-2; D is perhaps TRBD1 (6 bases). CDR1 MDHEN and CDR2 SYDVKM come from the germline V gene. The length of the CDR3 is 12 residues. V was cut by 11 bases and J by 8 bases, with 18 bases left in between. The CDR3 DNA reads TGTGCCGGCGCGACCGGGGGCAGGGGCTACACCTTC. This encodes CAGATGGRGYTF.

The chain joins TRBV30 to TRBJ1-2, with 7 bases matching TRBD1. The germline V gene encodes CDR1 GTSNPN and CDR2 SVGIG (reference sequence). The CDR3 is 13 residues long. The V segment lost 3 bases and the J segment 3 bases; nucleotides outside the gene matches: 4. CDR3 in DNA: TGTGCCTGGAGACAAACAGGGGACTATGGCTACACCTTC. Its protein product is CAWRQTGDYGYTF.

This clonotype was seen repeatedly, ten times or more. The J gene is TRBJ2-7, the V gene TRBV20-1; D unclear. CDR1 and CDR2 (germline): DFQATT, SNEGSKA (reference sequence). V was shortened by 6 bases and J by 4 bases, with 16 bases between the two germline ends. The CDR3 has 13 residues. This CDR3 is CSAETPAPYEQYF. In nucleotides, the CDR3 is TGCAGTGCAGAAACACCCGCTCCATACGAGCAGTACTTC.

This clonotype was seen a few times. This chain links TRBV3-1 with TRBJ2-1, with D maybe TRBD2 (5 bases). In germline, CDR1 is LGHDT, CDR2 YNNKEL (reference sequence). The CDR3 is made up of 15 amino acids. V was pared by 4 bases and J by 6 bases, with 16 bases between. The CDR3 here is CASSPGRGAGNEQFF. CDR3 sequence (DNA): TGTGCCAGCAGCCCCGGCCGGGGAGCTGGCAATGAGCAGTTCTTC.

This clonotype has ten or more counts. The V gene is TRBV27, the J gene TRBJ2-1; D could derive from TRBD1 or TRBD2 (5 bases each). Germline V gives CDR1 MNHEY, CDR2 SMNVEV (reference sequence). Deletions cut 3 bases from V and 7 bases from J, with 13 bases between. The CDR3 runs to 14 residues. CDR3: CASSFGEWGNEQFF. In DNA, the CDR3 is TGTGCCAGCAGTTTTGGGGAGTGGGGGAATGAGCAGTTCTTC.

This clonotype came up many times. This sequence joins TRBV12-3 or TRBV12-4 and TRBJ2-7, with no clear D. The CDR3 is 14 residues long. V was clipped by 1 base and J by 5 bases, with 12 bases between them. CDR3 nucleotide sequence: TGTGCCAGCAGTTTAGGGGGATTTTCCAACGAGCAGTACTTC. Protein product: CASSLGGFSNEQYF.

This clonotype appeared many times. The chain joins TRBV11-1 to TRBJ2-5; the D call may be TRBD1 or TRBD2 (6 bases each). V lost 4 bases, J lost 4 bases, and 19 bases lay in between. The CDR3 totals 16 residues. Germline V CDR1 and CDR2: SGHAT, FQDESV (reference sequence). The CDR3 spells CASSWIGGPGRETQYF. CDR3 nucleotide sequence: TGTGCCAGCAGCTGGATTGGGGGGCCAGGGAGAGAGACCCAGTACTTC.

In its sample, this clonotype was seen a few times. The J gene is TRBJ2-4, the V gene TRBV3-1; perhaps TRBD1 as D (5 bases). From germline, CDR1 is LGHDT and CDR2 YNNKEL (reference sequence). This CDR3 has 17 residues. Trimming took 3 bases from V and 2 from J, leaving 17 bases between them. The chain's CDR3 is CASSQGDSSLTKNIQYF. For the CDR3, the DNA is TGTGCCAGCAGCCAGGGCGACAGCTCACTAACCAAAAACATTCAGTACTTC.

A few counts support this clonotype. A read error may explain this, as a much larger clone is one base away. J is TRBJ2-3 and V is TRBV6-1; TRBD2 might be the D (6 bases). The CDR3 contains 15 residues. Germline V gives CDR1 MNHNS, CDR2 SASEGT. V was pared by 2 bases and J by 8 bases, with 17 bases between. Here the CDR3 reads CASSESGGRSGTQYF. In DNA, the CDR3 is TGTGCCAGCAGTGAAAGTGGAGGGAGATCGGGTACGCAGTATTTT.

This clonotype was picked up a small number of times. J is TRBJ2-6 and V is TRBV28; no clear D. Per germline, CDR1 MDHEN and CDR2 SYDVKM. Trimming pared 6 bases from V and 2 bases from J, leaving 8 bases between. This CDR3 has 14 amino acids. CDR3 amino acids: CASRRGPGANVLTF. The CDR3 DNA sequence: TGTGCCAGCAGACGAGGTCCTGGGGCCAACGTCCTGACTTTC.

This clonotype was counted at least ten times. V gene TRBV12-3 or TRBV12-4 combines with J gene TRBJ2-5, with 7 bases identical to TRBD2. V shed 1 base, J shed 5 bases, and the junction held 4 bases outside the gene matches. The CDR3 length is 14 residues. CDR3 nucleotide sequence: TGTGCCAGCAGTTTAGAGGGAGGGCTTGAGACCCAGTACTTC. It is translated as CASSLEGGLETQYF.

The chain links TRBV20-1 to TRBJ2-7; weak D call: TRBD1 (6 bases). Trimming removed 1 base from V and 5 bases from J, with 12 bases in between. Germline V gene data show CDR1 as DFQATT and CDR2 as SNEGSKA (reference sequence). The CDR3 sequence is 13 residues long. In nucleotides, the CDR3 is TGCAGTGCTAGAGTAGGGGGTTATAACGAGCAGTACTTC. This codes for CSARVGGYNEQYF.

Worth noting for this clonotype: A far larger clone is one base from this, pointing to a likely read error. The chain carries TRBV27 and TRBJ2-6; 8 bases are shared with TRBD2. This CDR3 spans 14 amino acids. CDR1 and CDR2 from the germline V gene are MNHEY and SMNVEV (reference sequence). The CDR3 reads CASSLPGGADVLTF. The DNA of the CDR3 is TGTGCCAGCAGTCTACCGGGGGGGGCCGACGTCCTGACTTTC.

This clonotype was seen many times. V is TRBV20-1 and J is TRBJ2-1, with 10 bases identical to TRBD2. The CDR3 is 16 amino acids. Unmatched junction bases numbered 8, after V lost 2 bases and J lost 4 bases. Germline CDR1 is DFQATT and CDR2 is SNEGSKA (reference sequence). The CDR3 spells CSARRQAGGVYNEQFF. CDR3 coding DNA: TGCAGTGCTAGACGGCAAGCGGGAGGGGTTTACAATGAGCAGTTCTTC.